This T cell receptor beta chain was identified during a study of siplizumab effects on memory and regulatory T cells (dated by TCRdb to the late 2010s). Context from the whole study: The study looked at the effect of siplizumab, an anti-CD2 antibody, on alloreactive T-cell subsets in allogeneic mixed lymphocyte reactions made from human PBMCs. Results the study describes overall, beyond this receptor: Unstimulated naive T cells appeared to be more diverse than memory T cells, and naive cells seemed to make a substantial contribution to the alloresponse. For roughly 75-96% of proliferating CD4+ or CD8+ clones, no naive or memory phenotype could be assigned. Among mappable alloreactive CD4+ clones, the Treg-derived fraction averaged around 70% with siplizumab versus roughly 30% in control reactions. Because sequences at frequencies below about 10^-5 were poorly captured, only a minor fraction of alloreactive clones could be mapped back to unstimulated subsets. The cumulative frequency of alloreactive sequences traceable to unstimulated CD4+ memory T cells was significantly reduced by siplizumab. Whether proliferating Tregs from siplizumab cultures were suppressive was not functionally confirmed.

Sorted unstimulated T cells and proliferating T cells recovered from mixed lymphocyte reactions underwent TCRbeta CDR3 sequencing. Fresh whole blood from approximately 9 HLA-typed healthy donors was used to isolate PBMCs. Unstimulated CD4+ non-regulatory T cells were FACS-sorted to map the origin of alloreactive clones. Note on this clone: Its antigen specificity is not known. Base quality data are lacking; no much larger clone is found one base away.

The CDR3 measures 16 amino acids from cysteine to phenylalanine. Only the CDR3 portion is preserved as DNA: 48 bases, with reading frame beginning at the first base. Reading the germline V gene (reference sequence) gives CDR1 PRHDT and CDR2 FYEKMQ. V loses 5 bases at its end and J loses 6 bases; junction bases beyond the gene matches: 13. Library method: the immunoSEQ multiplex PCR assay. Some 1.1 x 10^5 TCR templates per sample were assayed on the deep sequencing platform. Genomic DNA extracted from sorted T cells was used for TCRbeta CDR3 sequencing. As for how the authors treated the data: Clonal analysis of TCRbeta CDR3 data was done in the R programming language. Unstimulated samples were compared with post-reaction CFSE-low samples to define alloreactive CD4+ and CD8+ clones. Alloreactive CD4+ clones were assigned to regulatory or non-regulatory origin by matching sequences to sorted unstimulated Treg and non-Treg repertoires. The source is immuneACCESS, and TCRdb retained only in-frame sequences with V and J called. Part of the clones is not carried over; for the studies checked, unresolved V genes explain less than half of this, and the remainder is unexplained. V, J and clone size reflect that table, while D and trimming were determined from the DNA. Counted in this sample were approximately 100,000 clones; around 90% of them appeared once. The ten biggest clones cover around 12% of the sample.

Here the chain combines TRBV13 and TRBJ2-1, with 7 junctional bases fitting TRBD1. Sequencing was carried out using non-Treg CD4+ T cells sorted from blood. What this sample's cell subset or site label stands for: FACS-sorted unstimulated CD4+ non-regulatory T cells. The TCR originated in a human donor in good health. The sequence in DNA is TGTGCCAGCAGCACCCGATGGGACAGATCTTCCAATGAGCAGTTCTTC. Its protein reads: CASSTRWDRSSNEQFF.